This T cell receptor (beta chain) was identified in a study of T cell changes during pregnancy in multiple sclerosis. The assay was immunoSEQ multiplex PCR, and TCRdb's table has in-frame clones only and misses some. The data hold under 70,000 clones, with about nine tenths observed a single time. This sequence originates from a female donor with multiple sclerosis, enrolled in a pregnancy study. This material consisted of peripheral blood, taken in the second trimester of pregnancy.

CDR3 in DNA: TGTGCCAGCAGACGCGGGACAGCCACCGGGGAGCTGTTTTTT. Its translation is CASRRGTATGELFF. The chain links TRBV6-5 to TRBJ2-2, with a tentative D call TRBD1 (7 bases). This CDR3 has 14 residues. Germline CDR1 and CDR2: MNHEY and SVGAGI. The V end lost 6 bases, the J end lost 4 bases, and 12 bases lay between the germline ends.